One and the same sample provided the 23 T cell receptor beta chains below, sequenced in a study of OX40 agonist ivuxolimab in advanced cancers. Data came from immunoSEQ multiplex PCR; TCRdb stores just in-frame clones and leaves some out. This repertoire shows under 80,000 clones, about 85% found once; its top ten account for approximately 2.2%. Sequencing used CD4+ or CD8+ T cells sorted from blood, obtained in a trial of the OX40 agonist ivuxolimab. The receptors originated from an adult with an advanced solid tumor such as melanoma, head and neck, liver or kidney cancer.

In DNA form, the CDR3 reads TGCAGCGTTGGGGAAGGGAGCTCTGGAAACACCATATATTTT. Translated: CSVGEGSSGNTIYF. This chain joins TRBV29-1 and TRBJ1-3; D not certain. Germline CDR1 SQVTM, CDR2 ANQGSEA. This CDR3 has 14 amino acids. The V gene lost 4 bases and the J gene lost 0 bases, with 10 bases spanning the gap.

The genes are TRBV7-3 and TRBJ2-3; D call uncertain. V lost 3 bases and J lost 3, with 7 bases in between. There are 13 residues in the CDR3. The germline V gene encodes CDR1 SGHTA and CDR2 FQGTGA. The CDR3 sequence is CASSFPGTDTQYF. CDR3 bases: TGTGCCAGCAGCTTCCCCGGGACAGATACGCAGTATTTT. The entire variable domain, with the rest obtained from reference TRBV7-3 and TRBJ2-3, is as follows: GAGVSQTPSNKVTEKGKYVELRCDPISGHTALYWYRQSLGQGPEFLIYFQGTGAADDSGLPNDRFFAVRPEGSVSTLKIQRTERGDSAVYLCASSFPGTDTQYFGPGTRLTVL.

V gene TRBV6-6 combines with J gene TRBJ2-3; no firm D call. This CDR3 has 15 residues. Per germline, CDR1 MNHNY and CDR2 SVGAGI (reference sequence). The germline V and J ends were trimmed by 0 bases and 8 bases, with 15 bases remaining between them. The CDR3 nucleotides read TGTGCCAGCAGTTACTCGATCTCAGGCCCAGGTACGCAGTATTTT. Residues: CASSYSISGPGTQYF.

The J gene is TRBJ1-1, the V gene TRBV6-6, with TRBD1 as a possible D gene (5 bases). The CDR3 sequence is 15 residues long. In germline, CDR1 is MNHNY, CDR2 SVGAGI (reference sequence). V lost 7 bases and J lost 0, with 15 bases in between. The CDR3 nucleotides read TGTGCCAGCACCTCCGGGGGACGCATGAACACTGAAGCTTTCTTT. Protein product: CASTSGGRMNTEAFF.

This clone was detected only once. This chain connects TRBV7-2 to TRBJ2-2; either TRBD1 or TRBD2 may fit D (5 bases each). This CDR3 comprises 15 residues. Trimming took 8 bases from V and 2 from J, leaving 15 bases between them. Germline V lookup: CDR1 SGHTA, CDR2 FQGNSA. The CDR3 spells CASRSRGFNTGELFF. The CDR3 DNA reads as TGTGCCAGCCGCAGCCGGGGCTTCAACACCGGGGAGCTGTTTTTT.

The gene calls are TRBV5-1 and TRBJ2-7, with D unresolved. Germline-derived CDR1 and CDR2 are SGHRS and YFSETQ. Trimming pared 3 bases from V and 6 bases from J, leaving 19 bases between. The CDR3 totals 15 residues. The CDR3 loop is CASSSAPQGLSEQYF. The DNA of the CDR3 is TGCGCCAGCAGCTCGGCACCCCAAGGGCTAAGCGAGCAGTACTTC.

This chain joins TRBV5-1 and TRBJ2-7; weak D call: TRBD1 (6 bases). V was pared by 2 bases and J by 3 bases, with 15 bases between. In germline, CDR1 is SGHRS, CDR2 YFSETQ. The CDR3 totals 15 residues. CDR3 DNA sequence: TGCGCCAGCAGCTTCACAGGGACCCCCCGCTACGAGCAGTACTTC. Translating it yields CASSFTGTPRYEQYF.

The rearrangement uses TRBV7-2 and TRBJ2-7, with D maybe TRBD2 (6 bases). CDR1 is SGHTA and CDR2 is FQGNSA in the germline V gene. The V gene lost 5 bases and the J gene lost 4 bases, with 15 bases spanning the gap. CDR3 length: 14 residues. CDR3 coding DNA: TGTGCCAGCAGCCCTAGCGCTGGTCTGTACGAGCAGTACTTC. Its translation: CASSPSAGLYEQYF. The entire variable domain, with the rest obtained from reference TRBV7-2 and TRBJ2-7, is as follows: GAGVSQSPSNKVTEKGKDVELRCDPISGHTALYWYRQSLGQGLEFLIYFQGNSAPDKSGLPSDRFSAERTGGSVSTLTIQRTQQEDSAVYLCASSPSAGLYEQYFGPGTRLTVT.

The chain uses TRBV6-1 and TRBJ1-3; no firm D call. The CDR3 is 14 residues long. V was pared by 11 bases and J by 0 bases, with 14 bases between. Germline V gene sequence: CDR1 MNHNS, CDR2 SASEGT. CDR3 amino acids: CASSPSISGNTIYF. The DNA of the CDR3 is TGTGCCTCATCACCTAGTATCTCTGGAAACACCATATATTTT.

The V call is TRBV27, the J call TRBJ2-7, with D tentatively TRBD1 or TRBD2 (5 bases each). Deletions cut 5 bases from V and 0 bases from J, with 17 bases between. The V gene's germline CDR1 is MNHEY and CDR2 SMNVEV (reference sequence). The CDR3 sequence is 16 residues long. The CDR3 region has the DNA TGTGCCAGCAGTCAGTCCCGGGACGGATACTCCTACGAGCAGTACTTC. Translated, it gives CASSQSRDGYSYEQYF.

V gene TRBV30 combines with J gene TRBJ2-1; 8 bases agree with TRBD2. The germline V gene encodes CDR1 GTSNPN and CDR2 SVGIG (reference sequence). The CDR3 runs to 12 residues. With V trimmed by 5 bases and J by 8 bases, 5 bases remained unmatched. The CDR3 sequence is CAWAKTSDEQFF. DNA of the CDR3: TGTGCCTGGGCAAAGACTAGCGATGAGCAGTTCTTC.

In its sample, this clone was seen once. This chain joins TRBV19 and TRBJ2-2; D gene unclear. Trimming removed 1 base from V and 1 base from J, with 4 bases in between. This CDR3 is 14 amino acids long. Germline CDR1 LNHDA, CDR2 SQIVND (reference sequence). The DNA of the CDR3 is TGTGCCAGTAGTATAGCGGTGAACACCGGGGAGCTGTTTTTT. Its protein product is CASSIAVNTGELFF.

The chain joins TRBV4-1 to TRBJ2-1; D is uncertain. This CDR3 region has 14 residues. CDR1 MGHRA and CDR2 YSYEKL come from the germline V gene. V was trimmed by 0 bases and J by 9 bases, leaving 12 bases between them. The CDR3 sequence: CASSQEQGISEQFF. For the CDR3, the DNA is TGCGCCAGCAGCCAAGAACAAGGGATCAGTGAGCAGTTCTTC.

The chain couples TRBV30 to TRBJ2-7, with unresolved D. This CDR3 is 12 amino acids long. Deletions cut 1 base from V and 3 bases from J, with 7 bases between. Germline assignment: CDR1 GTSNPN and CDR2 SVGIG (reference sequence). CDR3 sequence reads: CAWSAQNYEQYF. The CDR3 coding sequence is TGTGCCTGGAGTGCACAAAACTACGAGCAGTACTTC. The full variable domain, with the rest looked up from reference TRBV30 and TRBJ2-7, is SQTIHQWPATLVQPVGSPLSLECTVEGTSNPNLYWYRQAAGRGLQLLFYSVGIGQISSEVPQNLSASRPQDRQFILSSKKLLLSDSGFYLCAWSAQNYEQYFGPGTRLTVT.

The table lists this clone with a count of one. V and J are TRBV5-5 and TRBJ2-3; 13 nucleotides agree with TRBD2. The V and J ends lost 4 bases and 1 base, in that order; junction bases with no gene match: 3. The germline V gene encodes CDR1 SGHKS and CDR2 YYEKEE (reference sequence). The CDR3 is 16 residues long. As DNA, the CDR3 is TGTGCCAGCAGCCCCGGACTAGCGGGAGGCACAGATACGCAGTATTTT. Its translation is CASSPGLAGGTDTQYF. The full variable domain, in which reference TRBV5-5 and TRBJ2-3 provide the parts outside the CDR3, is DAGVTQSPTHLIKTRGQQVTLRCSPISGHKSVSWYQQVLGQGPQFIFQYYEKEERGRGNFPDRFSARQFPNYSSELNVNALLLGDSALYLCASSPGLAGGTDTQYFGPGTRLTVL.

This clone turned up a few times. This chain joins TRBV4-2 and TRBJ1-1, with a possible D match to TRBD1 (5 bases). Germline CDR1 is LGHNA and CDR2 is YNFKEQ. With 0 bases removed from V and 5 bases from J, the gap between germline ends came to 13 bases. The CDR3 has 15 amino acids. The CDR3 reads CASSQDQVGETEAFF. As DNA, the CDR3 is TGTGCCAGCAGCCAAGATCAGGTGGGGGAGACTGAAGCTTTCTTT.

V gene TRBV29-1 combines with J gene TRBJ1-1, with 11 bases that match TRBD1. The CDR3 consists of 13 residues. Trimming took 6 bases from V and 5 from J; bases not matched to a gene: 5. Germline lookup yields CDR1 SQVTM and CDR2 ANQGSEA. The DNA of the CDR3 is TGCAGCGTGTCGGACAGGGGGCTTACTGAAGCTTTCTTT. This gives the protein CSVSDRGLTEAFF.

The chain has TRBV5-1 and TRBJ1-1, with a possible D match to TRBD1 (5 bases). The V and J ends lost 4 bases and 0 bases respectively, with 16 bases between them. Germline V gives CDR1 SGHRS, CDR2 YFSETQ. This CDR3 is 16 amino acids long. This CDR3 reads CASSPPQRGMNTEAFF. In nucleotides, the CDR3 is TGCGCCAGCAGCCCACCCCAGCGGGGGATGAACACTGAAGCTTTCTTT.

In DNA, the CDR3 is TGCGCCAGCAGCTTGGAAGGGCTCGATGGCTACACCTTC. This codes for CASSLEGLDGYTF. The chain employs TRBV5-1 and TRBJ1-2; no firm D call. The germline V and J ends were trimmed by 0 bases and 6 bases, with 9 bases remaining between them. This CDR3 has 13 residues. CDR1 is SGHRS and CDR2 is YFSETQ in the germline V gene.

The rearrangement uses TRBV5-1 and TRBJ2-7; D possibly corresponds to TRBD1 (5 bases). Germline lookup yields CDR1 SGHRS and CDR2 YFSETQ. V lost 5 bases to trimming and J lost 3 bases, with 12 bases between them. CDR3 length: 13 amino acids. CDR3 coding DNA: TGCGCCAGCAGGGGGCTCACCATCTACGAGCAGTACTTC. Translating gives CASRGLTIYEQYF.

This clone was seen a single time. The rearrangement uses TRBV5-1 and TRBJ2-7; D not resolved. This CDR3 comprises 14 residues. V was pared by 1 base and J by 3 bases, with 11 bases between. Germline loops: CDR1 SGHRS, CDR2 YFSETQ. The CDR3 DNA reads TGCGCCAGCAGCTTGACCACTCAGGACTACGAGCAGTACTTC. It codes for CASSLTTQDYEQYF.

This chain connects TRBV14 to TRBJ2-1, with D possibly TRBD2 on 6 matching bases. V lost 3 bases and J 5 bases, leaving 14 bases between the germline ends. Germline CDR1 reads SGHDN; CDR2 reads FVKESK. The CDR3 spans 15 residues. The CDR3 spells CASSQVGLLNNEQFF. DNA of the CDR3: TGTGCCAGCAGCCAGGTGGGACTTCTGAACAATGAGCAGTTCTTC.

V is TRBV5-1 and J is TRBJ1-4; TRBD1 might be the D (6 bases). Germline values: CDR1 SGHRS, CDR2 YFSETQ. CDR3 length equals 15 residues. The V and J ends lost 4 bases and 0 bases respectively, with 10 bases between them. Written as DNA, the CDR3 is TGCGCCAGCAGCCCTACAGGGCCAACTAATGAAAAACTGTTTTTT. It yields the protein CASSPTGPTNEKLFF.